Shown below are 29 T cell receptor beta chains from a single sample sequenced in a study of blood T cell repertoires in COVID-19 (dated by TCRdb to the early 2020s). Libraries were built with the immunoSEQ multiplex PCR assay. TCRdb mirrors the immuneACCESS table, restricted to in-frame sequences. Some clones are absent from its copies; in checked studies, under half trace to an unresolved V gene, and the reason for the others is unknown. Recorded for this sample are 30,000 to 40,000 clones; 75% to 85% of them occurred a single time. The top ten constitute approximately 15% of the sample. Sequencing input: peripheral blood. The receptors shown here come from a woman between 65 and 79 years old with acute or convalescent COVID-19.

The V call is TRBV19, the J call TRBJ1-1; tentative D call: TRBD1 (6 bases). The CDR3 is 11 residues long. The germline V and J ends were trimmed by 6 bases and 8 bases, with 10 bases remaining between them. Per germline, CDR1 LNHDA and CDR2 SQIVND (reference sequence). DNA for the CDR3: TGTGCCAGTAGGAGGACAGTCGAAGCTTTCTTT. Protein product: CASRRTVEAFF.

The chain uses TRBV11-3 and TRBJ2-5, with 10 bases aligning to TRBD2. V was clipped by 1 base and J by 1 base; unmatched bases: 0. Looked up from germline, CDR1 is SGHNT and CDR2 is YENEEA. This CDR3 has 15 amino acids. CDR3 residues: CASSLVAGGQETQYF. The CDR3 DNA reads TGTGCCAGCAGCTTAGTAGCGGGGGGCCAAGAGACCCAGTACTTC.

The chain carries TRBV11-3 and TRBJ2-1, with 8 bases lining up with TRBD2. V dropped 5 bases and J dropped 4; count of bases not matched to a gene: 7. This CDR3 contains 15 residues. The V gene's germline CDR1 is SGHNT and CDR2 YENEEA. CDR3 DNA sequence: TGTGCCAGCAGCCCCGGGACTAGACAATACAATGAGCAGTTCTTC. This gives the protein CASSPGTRQYNEQFF.

The chain couples TRBV19 to TRBJ1-5; maybe TRBD1 (6 bases). The CDR3 spans 15 residues. Trimming removed 6 bases from V and 0 bases from J, with 12 bases in between. Per the germline V gene, CDR1 is LNHDA and CDR2 is SQIVND (reference sequence). The CDR3 protein is CASRPGQISNQPQHF. CDR3 in DNA: TGTGCCAGTAGGCCCGGACAGATTAGCAATCAGCCCCAGCATTTT.

The rearrangement uses TRBV27 and TRBJ1-6; D possibly corresponds to TRBD1 (5 bases). V was pared by 2 bases and J by 9 bases, with 17 bases between. Germline CDR1 MNHEY, CDR2 SMNVEV (reference sequence). The CDR3 loop spans 16 amino acids. In nucleotides, the CDR3 is TGTGCCAGCAGTTTAAGGGGCAGGCCCGAAAGTTCACCCCTCCACTTT. Encoded protein: CASSLRGRPESSPLHF.

This clone was counted once. The rearrangement links TRBV19 to TRBJ2-1; D unresolved. This CDR3 has 15 amino acids. Trimming took off 3 bases at V and 0 bases at J, with 9 bases between the two ends. Germline V lookup: CDR1 LNHDA, CDR2 SQIVND (reference sequence). The CDR3 protein is CASSIPQSSYNEQFF. In DNA form, the CDR3 reads TGTGCCAGTAGTATCCCACAAAGCTCCTACAATGAGCAGTTCTTC.

This clone has a handful of counts. The CDR3 loop is CASRDRGRGMNTEAFF. Written as DNA, the CDR3 is TGTGCCAGCAGAGACAGGGGGCGCGGGATGAACACTGAAGCTTTCTTT. The rearrangement uses TRBV28 and TRBJ1-1, with 10 positions matching TRBD1. From germline, CDR1 is MDHEN and CDR2 SYDVKM. The V and J ends lost 6 bases and 0 bases, in that order; junction bases with no gene match: 7. CDR3 length: 16 residues.

This clone appeared once. The chain recombines TRBV12-3 or TRBV12-4 with TRBJ2-6; D remains ambiguous. The CDR3 extends over 13 amino acids. The V end lost 5 bases, the J end lost 3 bases, and 5 bases lay between the germline ends. The CDR3 reads CASSPNGANVLTF. CDR3 bases: TGTGCCAGCAGTCCAAATGGGGCCAACGTCCTGACTTTC.

The chain carries TRBV4-1 and TRBJ2-5; 8 bases agree with TRBD1. The CDR3 loop spans 17 amino acids. Trimming removed 4 bases from V and 4 bases from J; junction bases left unmatched: 14. The germline CDR1 and CDR2 sequences are MGHRA and YSYEKL. CDR3 amino acids: CASSPLGGQGGVETQYF. The CDR3 coding sequence is TGCGCCAGCAGCCCCTTAGGAGGACAGGGAGGAGTAGAGACCCAGTACTTC.

The V and J genes are TRBV11-3 and TRBJ2-2; TRBD1 aligns across 11 bases. V trimming: 4 bases; J trimming: 5 bases; junction bases outside the gene matches: 9. The CDR3 totals 17 residues. In germline, CDR1 is SGHNT, CDR2 YENEEA. CDR3 coding DNA: TGTGCCAGCAGCTCTAGAGGACAGGGGGCAGGGACCGGGGAGCTGTTTTTT. It translates to CASSSRGQGAGTGELFF.

The V and J genes are TRBV5-1 and TRBJ2-5; D is uncertain. The CDR3 spans 14 residues. Germline CDR1 reads SGHRS; CDR2 reads YFSETQ. Trimming took off 0 bases at V and 2 bases at J, with 8 bases between the two ends. This CDR3 is CASSLDAGQETQYF. The CDR3 bases are TGCGCCAGCAGCTTGGACGCAGGACAAGAGACCCAGTACTTC.

V usage is TRBV5-1 and J usage is TRBJ1-3; 9 positions agree with TRBD1. V shed 7 bases, J shed 4 bases, and the junction held 6 bases outside the gene matches. This CDR3 comprises 14 residues. Germline assignment: CDR1 SGHRS and CDR2 YFSETQ. The DNA of the CDR3 is TGCGCCAGCCGGGACAGGGAAGTCGGAAACACCATATATTTT. It is translated as CASRDREVGNTIYF.

The chain recombines TRBV9 with TRBJ1-4; D remains ambiguous. Trimming removed 0 bases from V and 7 bases from J, with 13 bases in between. Germline-derived CDR1 and CDR2 are SGDLS and YYNGEE. The CDR3 totals 15 residues. The CDR3 loop reads CASSVGSRPFEKLFF. CDR3 in DNA: TGTGCCAGCAGCGTAGGTTCGAGGCCCTTTGAAAAACTGTTTTTT.

The rearrangement joins TRBV6-1 to TRBJ1-2; perhaps TRBD1 as D (5 bases). The length of the CDR3 is 12 residues. V gave up 1 base and J gave up 8 bases, with 8 bases separating them. Germline V gene lookup returns CDR1 MNHNS and CDR2 SASEGT. The CDR3 region is CASSEDRTGYTF. The CDR3 DNA follows: TGTGCCAGCAGTGAAGATCGGACAGGCTACACCTTC.

The rearrangement links TRBV10-3 to TRBJ1-1; D possibly corresponds to TRBD1 (6 bases). The CDR3 contains 13 residues. Trimming took 4 bases from V and 5 from J, leaving 11 bases between them. Germline CDR1 ENHRY, CDR2 SYGVKD. The CDR3 region has the DNA TGTGCCATCAGTGCACAGGGAGGGACTGAAGCTTTCTTT. As protein: CAISAQGGTEAFF.

CDR3 protein: CASSQALAGGPGDTQYF. CDR3 DNA: TGCGCCAGCAGCCAGGCCCTAGCGGGAGGGCCAGGAGATACGCAGTATTTT. The V call is TRBV4-1, the J call TRBJ2-3; 12 bases line up with TRBD2. Per germline, CDR1 MGHRA and CDR2 YSYEKL. V shed 3 bases, J shed 5 bases, and the junction held 9 bases outside the gene matches. The CDR3 covers 17 residues.

The chain joins TRBV5-1 to TRBJ2-1; 12 bases fit TRBD2. The CDR3 runs 13 residues. CDR1 and CDR2 (germline): SGHRS, YFSETQ. Germline trimming cut 3 bases from V and 9 bases from J; bases unmatched to any gene: 1. The DNA for the CDR3 is TGCGCCAGCAGCTGGACTAGCGGGATTGAGCAGTTCTTC. This encodes CASSWTSGIEQFF.

The V call is TRBV5-5, the J call TRBJ2-5; unclear D gene. CDR1 SGHKS and CDR2 YYEKEE come from the germline V gene (reference sequence). V lost 0 bases to trimming and J lost 1 base, with 4 bases between them. The CDR3 is made up of 13 amino acids. The CDR3 is CASSLGSQETQYF. The DNA for the CDR3 is TGTGCCAGCAGCTTGGGGAGCCAAGAGACCCAGTACTTC.

The rearrangement uses TRBV24-1 and TRBJ2-1; the match to TRBD2 covers 8 bases. Germline CDR1 KGHDR, CDR2 SFDVKD. V dropped 4 bases and J dropped 5; count of bases not matched to a gene: 6. The CDR3 loop spans 15 amino acids. CDR3 loop: CATSDPGGQNNEQFF. Written as DNA, the CDR3 is TGTGCCACCAGTGACCCGGGGGGGCAAAACAATGAGCAGTTCTTC.

The rearrangement joins TRBV19 to TRBJ2-1, with 11 bases identical to TRBD2. V shed 4 bases and J 4 bases; nucleotides not matched to a gene: 6. Germline lookup yields CDR1 LNHDA and CDR2 SQIVND (reference sequence). This CDR3 is 16 amino acids long. The CDR3 DNA reads as TGTGCCAGTAGTACCCAGACTAGCGGGATTTACAATGAGCAGTTCTTC. Its translation is CASSTQTSGIYNEQFF.

The chain joins TRBV7-2 to TRBJ2-7; D is uncertain. Germline CDR1 SGHTA, CDR2 FQGNSA. This CDR3 contains 13 residues. Trimming removed 5 bases at V and 0 bases at J, with 8 bases between. The CDR3 DNA reads TGTGCCAGCAGCCCCCCGAGCTCCTACGAGCAGTACTTC. It specifies CASSPPSSYEQYF. Based on the CDR3 plus reference TRBV7-2 and TRBJ2-7, the full variable domain is GAGVSQSPSNKVTEKGKDVELRCDPISGHTALYWYRQSLGQGLEFLIYFQGNSAPDKSGLPSDRFSAERTGGSVSTLTIQRTQQEDSAVYLCASSPPSSYEQYFGPGTRLTVT.

This clone was counted a single time. The CDR3 region has the DNA TGTGCCACCAGCAGAGGAGAGGGGGCCAGGGGGAGCCCCTATGGCTACACCTTC. It translates to CATSRGEGARGSPYGYTF. The chain recombines TRBV15 with TRBJ1-2, with TRBD1 matching 7 bases. From germline, CDR1 is LNHNV and CDR2 YYDKDF (reference sequence). V shed 1 base, J shed 4 bases, and the junction held 15 bases outside the gene matches. The CDR3 sequence is 18 residues long.

This sequence joins TRBV18 and TRBJ2-4; D ambiguous. Trimming removed 1 base at V and 8 bases at J, with 9 bases between. CDR1 and CDR2 (germline): KGHSH, LQKENI. The CDR3 is 13 amino acids. As DNA, the CDR3 is TGTGCCAGCTCACCACGATCTCCGGACATTCAGTACTTC. It is translated as CASSPRSPDIQYF.

This chain links TRBV19 with TRBJ1-5; D unclear. The CDR3 has 13 residues. V was trimmed by 1 base and J by 6 bases, leaving 7 bases between them. CDR1 is LNHDA and CDR2 is SQIVND in the germline V gene (reference sequence). The CDR3: CASSIGFSQPQHF. CDR3 sequence (DNA): TGTGCCAGTAGTATAGGCTTCAGTCAGCCCCAGCATTTT.

The gene calls are TRBV10-3 and TRBJ2-2; D gene ambiguous. Germline values: CDR1 ENHRY, CDR2 SYGVKD. V gave up 4 bases and J gave up 2 bases, with 2 bases separating them. The CDR3 length is 12 residues. The CDR3 region has the DNA TGTGCCATCAGTGCAAACACCGGGGAGCTGTTTTTT. It yields the protein CAISANTGELFF.

In nucleotides, the CDR3 is TGTGCCAGCTCACAAACAACCAGGGGGCACCGCTATGGCTACACCTTC. It yields the protein CASSQTTRGHRYGYTF. The rearrangement joins TRBV18 to TRBJ1-2, with 8 bases aligning to TRBD1. The CDR3 runs 16 residues. V gave up 4 bases and J gave up 4 bases; unmatched junction bases: 11. The germline V gene has CDR1 KGHSH and CDR2 LQKENI.

The V and J genes are TRBV6-6 and TRBJ2-7; the D gene is possibly TRBD2 (6 bases). Germline V lookup: CDR1 MNHNY, CDR2 SVGAGI (reference sequence). The CDR3 is made up of 12 amino acids. V shed 10 bases and J shed 5 bases, with 15 bases lying between them. CDR3 in DNA: TGTGCCACTAAAACGGGGGTAAACGAGCAGTACTTC. As protein: CATKTGVNEQYF.

CDR3 coding DNA: TGTGCCACCAGCAGAGTTGGTAGCGGGAGACTCACCTACAATGAGCAGTTCTTC. Translated: CATSRVGSGRLTYNEQFF. This chain joins TRBV15 and TRBJ2-1; TRBD2 agrees at 9 bases. The CDR3 runs 18 residues. Germline V lookup: CDR1 LNHNV, CDR2 YYDKDF (reference sequence). The trim removed 1 base at V and 2 bases at J, leaving 9 bases unmatched.

The chain combines TRBV14 with TRBJ1-2; tentatively, D is TRBD1 (6 bases). CDR1 is SGHDN and CDR2 is FVKESK in the germline V gene. The length of the CDR3 is 14 residues. V lost 1 base and J 4 bases, leaving 10 bases between the germline ends. CDR3 coding DNA: TGTGCCAGCAGCCAAGGGGGGCCAAGCTATGGCTACACCTTC. Residues: CASSQGGPSYGYTF. Variable domain in full (rest from reference TRBV14 and TRBJ1-2): EAGVTQFPSHSVIEKGQTVTLRCDPISGHDNLYWYRRVMGKEIKFLLHFVKESKQDESGMPNNRFLAERTGGTYSTLKVQPAELEDSGVYFCASSQGGPSYGYTFGSGTRLTVV.